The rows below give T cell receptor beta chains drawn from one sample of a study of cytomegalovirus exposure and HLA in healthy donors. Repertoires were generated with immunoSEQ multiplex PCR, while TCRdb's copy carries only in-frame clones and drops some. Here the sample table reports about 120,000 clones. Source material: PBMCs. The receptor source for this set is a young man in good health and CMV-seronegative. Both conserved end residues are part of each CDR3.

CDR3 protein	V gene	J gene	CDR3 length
CASRDSPNEKLFF	TRBV25-1	TRBJ1-4	13
CASSLTLGLGTEAFF	TRBV7-9	TRBJ1-1	15
CASSLKGNQPQHF	TRBV7-8	TRBJ1-5	13
CASSEGVTVKPQHF	TRBV6-1	TRBJ1-5	14
CASSYRLAQQHTDTQYF	TRBV11-2	TRBJ2-3	17
CASSSLGREQYF	TRBV5-6	TRBJ2-7	12
CAWSVAWNTEAFF	TRBV30	TRBJ1-1	13
CASGDYNADTQYF	TRBV9	TRBJ2-3	13
CATSMEGESNQPQHF	TRBV15	TRBJ1-5	15
CASSPEGTRYEQYF	TRBV11-2	TRBJ2-7	14
CASSYSLGNTIYF	TRBV6-5	TRBJ1-3	13
CASSLVGSSGSREQYF	TRBV7-2	TRBJ2-7	16
CASSLGGQGAYEQYF	TRBV7-8	TRBJ2-7	15
CASQGAQGTEAFF	TRBV10-3	TRBJ1-1	13
CASSVGGSGLYEQYF	TRBV9	-	15
CASSPGAGYGYTF	TRBV27	TRBJ1-2	13
CASSPGQGATHEQYF	TRBV7-6	TRBJ2-7	15
CASSEGAGGYNEQFF	TRBV6-1	TRBJ2-1	15
CASSLASGGAAGYEQYF	TRBV7-8	TRBJ2-7	17
CATRQVDNSPLHF	TRBV19	TRBJ1-6	13
CASRPDSLGSNQPQHF	TRBV28	TRBJ1-5	16
CASALAAANTGELFF	TRBV2	TRBJ2-2	15
CASSMAGTGYNEQFF	TRBV5-1	TRBJ2-1	15
CASSSGLLNTEAFF	TRBV11-2	TRBJ1-1	14
CAWSVGDNQPQHF	TRBV30	TRBJ1-5	13
CASSVSGSPEEKLFF	TRBV9	TRBJ1-4	15
CASSSPRGVSYNEQFF	TRBV27	TRBJ2-1	16
CASRRTDYSNQPQHF	TRBV2	TRBJ1-5	15
CASKSGTSGRATGELFF	TRBV19	TRBJ2-2	17
CASSKGHNYGYTF	TRBV21-1	TRBJ1-2	13
CASSLGGGLASGANVLTF	TRBV5-1	TRBJ2-6	18
CASSKSSGGTEAFF	TRBV6-1	TRBJ1-1	14
CASSSRDHGNTIYF	TRBV28	TRBJ1-3	14
CATRGGDEQFF	TRBV10-2	TRBJ2-1	11
CASSADGTANSPLHF	TRBV19	TRBJ1-6	15